This T cell receptor (beta chain) appears in the sequencing data of a study of blood T cell repertoires in COVID-19. The wider study: T cells, B-cell-depleted T cells, or PBMCs provided the cDNA or gDNA that served as material.

This CDR3 is 13 amino acids long. V was trimmed by 4 bases and J by 4 bases, leaving 11 bases between them. Germline-derived CDR1 and CDR2 are SGHDT and YYEEEE. Study processing details: Counts of nucleated cells, estimated from reference gene primer amplification, were obtained. Sequencing was performed with immunoSEQ multiplex PCR; in TCRdb, only in-frame clones are kept and a portion is missing. V and J calls and clone size are as listed in that table; D and trimming were resolved from the DNA. The sample yields 87,000 or so clones, around 84% seen once. The chain recombines TRBV5-6 with TRBJ1-2; D may be TRBD1 (6 bases). The receptor was isolated from a woman aged 80 or older in a cohort sampled during active or convalescent COVID-19. Specimen: peripheral blood. Here the CDR3 reads CASSQDRSYGYTF. The CDR3 bases are TGTGCCAGCAGCCAGGACAGAAGCTATGGCTACACCTTC. The full variable domain, rest sourced from reference TRBV5-6 and TRBJ1-2, is DAGVTQSPTHLIKTRGQQVTLRCSPKSGHDTVSWYQQALGQGPQFIFQYYEEEERQRGNFPDRFSGHQFPNYSSELNVNALLLGDSALYLCASSQDRSYGYTFGSGTRLTVV.